The 2 T cell receptor beta chains reported below all come from one sample, sequenced in a study of T cell responses to AZD1222 COVID-19 vaccine. Using immunoSEQ multiplex PCR, the repertoire was profiled, and TCRdb retains in-frame clones only, with some absent. The table records around 150,000 clones, 70% to 90% of them present only once. The sample was peripheral blood, taken on day 0 of AZD1222 vaccination. The source is an adult in good health.

The chain is built from TRBV10-2 and TRBJ2-1, with TRBD2 identical over 7 bases. V lost 8 bases and J lost 0; bases outside the gene matches: 4. The CDR3 covers 14 residues. From germline, CDR1 is WSHSY and CDR2 SAAADI. The CDR3 region has the DNA TGCGCCAGCGGGGGGGAGGGCTCCTACAATGAGCAGTTCTTC. It encodes CASGGEGSYNEQFF.

The chain carries TRBV6-1 and TRBJ2-5, with TRBD2 matching 8 bases. Unmatched junction bases numbered 4, after V lost 3 bases and J lost 4 bases. The germline CDR1 and CDR2 sequences are MNHNS and SASEGT. The CDR3 has 14 amino acids. The CDR3 is CASSDAGGLETQYF. CDR3 sequence (DNA): TGTGCCAGCAGTGATGCGGGGGGCCTAGAGACCCAGTACTTC.